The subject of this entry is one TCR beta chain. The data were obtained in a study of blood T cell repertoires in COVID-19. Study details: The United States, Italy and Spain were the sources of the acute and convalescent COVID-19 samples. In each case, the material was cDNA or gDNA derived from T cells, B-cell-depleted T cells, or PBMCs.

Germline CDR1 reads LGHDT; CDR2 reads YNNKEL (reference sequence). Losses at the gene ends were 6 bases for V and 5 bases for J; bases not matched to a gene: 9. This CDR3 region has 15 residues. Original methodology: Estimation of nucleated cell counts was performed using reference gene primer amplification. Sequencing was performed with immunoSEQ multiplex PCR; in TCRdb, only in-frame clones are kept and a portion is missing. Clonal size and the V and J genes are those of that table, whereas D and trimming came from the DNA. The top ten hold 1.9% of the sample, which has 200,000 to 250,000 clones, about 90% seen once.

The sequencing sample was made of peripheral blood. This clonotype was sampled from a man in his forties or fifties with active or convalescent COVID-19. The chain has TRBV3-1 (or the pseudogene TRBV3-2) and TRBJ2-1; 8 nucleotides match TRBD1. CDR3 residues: CASSPTGAPHNEQFF. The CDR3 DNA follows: TGTGCCAGCAGTCCGACAGGGGCCCCCCACAATGAGCAGTTCTTC.